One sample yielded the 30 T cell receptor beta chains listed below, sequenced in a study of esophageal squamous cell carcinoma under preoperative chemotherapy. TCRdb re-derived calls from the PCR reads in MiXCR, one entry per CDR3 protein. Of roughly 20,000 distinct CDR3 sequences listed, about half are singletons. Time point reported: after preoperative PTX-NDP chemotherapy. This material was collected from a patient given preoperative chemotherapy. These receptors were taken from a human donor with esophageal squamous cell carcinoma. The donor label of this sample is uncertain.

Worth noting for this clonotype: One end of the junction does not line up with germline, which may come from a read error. The CDR3 bases are TGCACCAGCGGACCCGGGACAGGTGGGCGGAATGAGCAGTACTTC. Its translation is CTSGPGTGGRNEQYF. The chain carries TRBV10-1 and TRBJ2-5, with 8 bases lining up with TRBD1. Germline assignment: CDR1 WNHNN and CDR2 SYGVQD (reference sequence). The CDR3 extends over 15 amino acids.

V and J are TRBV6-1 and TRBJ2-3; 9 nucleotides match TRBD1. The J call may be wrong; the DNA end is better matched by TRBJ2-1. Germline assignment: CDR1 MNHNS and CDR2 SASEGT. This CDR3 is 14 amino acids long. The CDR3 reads CASSRQGETETQFF. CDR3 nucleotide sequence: TGTGCCAGCAGTCGACAGGGGGAAACGGAGACCCAGTTCTTC.

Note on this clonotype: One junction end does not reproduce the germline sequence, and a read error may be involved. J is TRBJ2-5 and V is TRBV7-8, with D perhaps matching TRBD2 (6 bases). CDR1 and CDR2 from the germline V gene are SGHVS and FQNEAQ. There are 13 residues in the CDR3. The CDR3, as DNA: TGTGCCAGCAGCTTAGCGCGGGGCGAGACGCAGTACTTC. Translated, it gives CASSLARGETQYF. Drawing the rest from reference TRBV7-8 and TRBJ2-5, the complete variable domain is GAGVSQSPRYKVAKRGQDVALRCDPISGHVSLFWYQQALGQGPEFLTYFQNEAQLDKSGLPSDRFFAERPEGSVSTLKIQRTQQEDSAVYLCASSLARGETQYFGPGTRLLVL.

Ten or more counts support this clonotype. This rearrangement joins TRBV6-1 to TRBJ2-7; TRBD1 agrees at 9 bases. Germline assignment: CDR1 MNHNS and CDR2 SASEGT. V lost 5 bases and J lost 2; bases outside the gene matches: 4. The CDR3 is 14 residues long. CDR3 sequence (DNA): TGTGCCAGCAGTACACAGGGGGCTGCCTACGAGCAGTACTTC. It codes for CASSTQGAAYEQYF.

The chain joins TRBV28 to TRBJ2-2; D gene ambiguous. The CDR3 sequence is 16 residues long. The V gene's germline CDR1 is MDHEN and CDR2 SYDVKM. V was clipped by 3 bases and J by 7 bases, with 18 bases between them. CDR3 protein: CASSFSGPPEHGELFF. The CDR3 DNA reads TGTGCCAGCAGTTTCTCCGGGCCACCAGAACACGGGGAGCTGTTTTTT.

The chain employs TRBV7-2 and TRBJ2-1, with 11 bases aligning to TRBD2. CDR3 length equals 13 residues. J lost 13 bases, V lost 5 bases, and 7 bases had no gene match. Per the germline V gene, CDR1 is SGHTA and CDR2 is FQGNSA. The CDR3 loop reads CASSLSGRETQFF. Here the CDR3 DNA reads TGTGCCAGCAGCCTTAGCGGGAGGGAGACCCAGTTCTTC.

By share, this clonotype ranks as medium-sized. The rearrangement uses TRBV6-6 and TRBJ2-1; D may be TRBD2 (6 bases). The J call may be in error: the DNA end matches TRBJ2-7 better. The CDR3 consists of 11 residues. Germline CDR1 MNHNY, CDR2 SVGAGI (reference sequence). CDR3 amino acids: CASTWGLEQYF. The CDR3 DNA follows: TGTGCCAGCACTTGGGGACTCGAGCAGTACTTC.

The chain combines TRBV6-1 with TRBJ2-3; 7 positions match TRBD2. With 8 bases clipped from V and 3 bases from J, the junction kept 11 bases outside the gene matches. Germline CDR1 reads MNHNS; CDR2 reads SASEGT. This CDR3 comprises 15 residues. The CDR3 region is CASASTPGGTDTQYF. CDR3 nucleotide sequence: TGTGCCAGCGCCTCCACCCCGGGGGGTACAGATACGCAGTATTTT.

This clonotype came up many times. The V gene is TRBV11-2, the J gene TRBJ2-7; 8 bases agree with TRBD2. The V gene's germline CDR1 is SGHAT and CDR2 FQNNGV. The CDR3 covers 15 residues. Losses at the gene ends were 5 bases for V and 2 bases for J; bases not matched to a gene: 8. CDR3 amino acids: CASSPGGGGTYEQYF. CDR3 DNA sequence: TGTGCCAGCAGCCCGGGGGGGGGGGGAACCTACGAGCAGTACTTC.

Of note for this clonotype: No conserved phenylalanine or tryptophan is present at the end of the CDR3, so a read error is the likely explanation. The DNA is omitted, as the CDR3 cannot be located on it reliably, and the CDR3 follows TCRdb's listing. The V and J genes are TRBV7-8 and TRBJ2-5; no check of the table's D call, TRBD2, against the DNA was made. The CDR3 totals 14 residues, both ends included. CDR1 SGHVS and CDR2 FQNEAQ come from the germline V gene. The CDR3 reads CASSSTTTKASQLS.

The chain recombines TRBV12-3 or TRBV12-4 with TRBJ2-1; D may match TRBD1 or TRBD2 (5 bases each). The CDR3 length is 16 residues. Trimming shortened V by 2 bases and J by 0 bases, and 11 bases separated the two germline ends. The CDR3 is CASSLRDPSSYNEQFF. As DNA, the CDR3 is TGTGCCAGCAGTTTAAGGGACCCCAGCTCCTACAATGAGCAGTTCTTC.

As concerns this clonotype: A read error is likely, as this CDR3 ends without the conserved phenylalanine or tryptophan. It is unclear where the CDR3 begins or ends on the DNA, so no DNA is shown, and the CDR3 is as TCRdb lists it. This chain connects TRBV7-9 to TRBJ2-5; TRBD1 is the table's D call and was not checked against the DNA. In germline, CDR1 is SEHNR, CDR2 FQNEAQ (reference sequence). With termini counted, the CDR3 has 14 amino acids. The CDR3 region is CASSSTGGQETQFS.

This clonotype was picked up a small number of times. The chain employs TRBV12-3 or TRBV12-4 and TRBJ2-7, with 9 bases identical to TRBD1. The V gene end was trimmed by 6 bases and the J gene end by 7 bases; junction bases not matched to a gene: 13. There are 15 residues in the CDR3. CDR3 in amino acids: CASSPDRDRAEEQYF. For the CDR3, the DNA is TGTGCCAGCAGCCCCGACCGGGACAGGGCCGAAGAGCAGTACTTC.

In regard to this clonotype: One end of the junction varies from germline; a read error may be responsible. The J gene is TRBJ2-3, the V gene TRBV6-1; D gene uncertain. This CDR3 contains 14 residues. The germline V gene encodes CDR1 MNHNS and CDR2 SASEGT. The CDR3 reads CAGSVVVGTDAQFF. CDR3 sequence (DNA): TGTGCGGGCAGCGTGGTTGTTGGCACAGATGCGCAGTTTTTT.

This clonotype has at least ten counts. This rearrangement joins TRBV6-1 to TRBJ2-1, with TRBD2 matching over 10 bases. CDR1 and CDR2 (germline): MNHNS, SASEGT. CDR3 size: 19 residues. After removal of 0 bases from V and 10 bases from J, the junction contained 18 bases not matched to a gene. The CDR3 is CASSEAGLAGVQFSYEQFF. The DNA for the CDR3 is TGTGCCAGCAGTGAAGCGGGGCTAGCGGGAGTTCAGTTCTCATACGAGCAGTTCTTC.

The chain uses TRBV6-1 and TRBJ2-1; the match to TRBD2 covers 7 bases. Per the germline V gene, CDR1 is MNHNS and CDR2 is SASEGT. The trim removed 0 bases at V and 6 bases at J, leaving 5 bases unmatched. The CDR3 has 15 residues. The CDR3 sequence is CASSEAGLAANEQFF. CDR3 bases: TGTGCCAGCAGTGAAGCTGGGCTAGCGGCCAATGAGCAGTTCTTC.

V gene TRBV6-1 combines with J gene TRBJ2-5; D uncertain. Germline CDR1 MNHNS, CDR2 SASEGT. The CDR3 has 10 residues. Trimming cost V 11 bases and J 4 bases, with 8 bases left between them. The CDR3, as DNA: TGTGCCGCAGGCGGAGAGACCCAGTACTTC. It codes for CAAGGETQYF.

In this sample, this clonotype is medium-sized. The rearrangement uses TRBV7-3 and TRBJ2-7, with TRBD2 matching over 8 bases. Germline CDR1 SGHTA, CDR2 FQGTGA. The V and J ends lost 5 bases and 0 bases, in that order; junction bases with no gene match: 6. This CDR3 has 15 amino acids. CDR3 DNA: TGTGCCAGCAGCCCCTCGGGGGGGGACTCCTACGAGCAGTACTTC. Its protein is CASSPSGGDSYEQYF.

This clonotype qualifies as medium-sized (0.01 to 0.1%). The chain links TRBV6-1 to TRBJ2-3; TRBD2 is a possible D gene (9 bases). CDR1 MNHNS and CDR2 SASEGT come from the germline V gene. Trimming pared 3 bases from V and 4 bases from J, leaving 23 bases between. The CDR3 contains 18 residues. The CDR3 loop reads CASSDRGRASGTPDTQYF. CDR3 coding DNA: TGTGCCAGCAGTGACAGGGGGCGGGCTAGCGGGACCCCAGATACGCAGTATTTT.

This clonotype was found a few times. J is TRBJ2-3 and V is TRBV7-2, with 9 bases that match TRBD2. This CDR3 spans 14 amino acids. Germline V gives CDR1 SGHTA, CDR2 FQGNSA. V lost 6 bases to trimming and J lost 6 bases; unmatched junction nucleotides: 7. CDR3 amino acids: CASRPGLASDTQYF. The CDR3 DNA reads TGTGCCAGCAGACCAGGACTAGCGAGCGATACGCAGTATTTT. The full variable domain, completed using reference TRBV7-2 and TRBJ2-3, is GAGVSQSPSNKVTEKGKDVELRCDPISGHTALYWYRQSLGQGLEFLIYFQGNSAPDKSGLPSDRFSAERTGGSVSTLTIQRTQQEDSAVYLCASRPGLASDTQYFGPGTRLTVL.

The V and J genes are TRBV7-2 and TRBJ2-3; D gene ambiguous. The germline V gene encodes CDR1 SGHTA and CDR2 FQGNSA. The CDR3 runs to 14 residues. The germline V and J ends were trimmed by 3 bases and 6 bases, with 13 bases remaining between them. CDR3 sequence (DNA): TGTGCCAGCAGCTTGGCTGTAGACACCGATACGCAGTATTTT. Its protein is CASSLAVDTDTQYF.

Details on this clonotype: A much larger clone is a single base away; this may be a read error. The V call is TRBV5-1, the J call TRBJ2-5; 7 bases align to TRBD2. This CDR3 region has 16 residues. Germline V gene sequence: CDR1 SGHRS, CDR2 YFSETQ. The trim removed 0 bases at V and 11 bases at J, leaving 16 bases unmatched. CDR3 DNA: TGCGCCAGCAGCTTGGATGGGAGGGCCGCCTACAATGAGCAGTACTTC. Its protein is CASSLDGRAAYNEQYF.

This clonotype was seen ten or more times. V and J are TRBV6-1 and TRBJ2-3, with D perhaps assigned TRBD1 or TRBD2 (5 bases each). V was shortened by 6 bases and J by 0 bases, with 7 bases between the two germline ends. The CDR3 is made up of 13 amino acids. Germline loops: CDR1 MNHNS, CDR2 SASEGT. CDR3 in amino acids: CASRRDSTDTQYF. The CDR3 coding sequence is TGTGCCAGCAGACGGGACAGCACAGATACGCAGTATTTT.

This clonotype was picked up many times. The CDR3 nucleotides read TGTGCCAGCGCTAGCGGCACAGATACGCAGTATTTT. It is translated as CASASGTDTQYF. The chain joins TRBV7-9 to TRBJ2-3, with D possibly being TRBD2 (6 bases). Germline V lookup: CDR1 SEHNR, CDR2 FQNEAQ (reference sequence). Trimming removed 8 bases at V and 1 base at J, with 7 bases between. This CDR3 spans 12 amino acids.

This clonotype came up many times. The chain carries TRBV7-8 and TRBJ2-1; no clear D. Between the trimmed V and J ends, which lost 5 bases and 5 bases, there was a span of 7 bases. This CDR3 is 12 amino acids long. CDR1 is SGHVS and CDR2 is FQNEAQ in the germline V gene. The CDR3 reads CASSSWNNEQFF. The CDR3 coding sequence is TGTGCCAGCAGCAGCTGGAACAATGAGCAGTTCTTC.

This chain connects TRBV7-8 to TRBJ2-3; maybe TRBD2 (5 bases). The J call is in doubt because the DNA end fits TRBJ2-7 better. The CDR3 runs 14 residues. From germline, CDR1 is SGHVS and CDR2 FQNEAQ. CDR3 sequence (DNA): TGTGCGGGGAGCCGCCGCAGTGGCGGAGATACGCAGTACTTC. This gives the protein CAGSRRSGGDTQYF.

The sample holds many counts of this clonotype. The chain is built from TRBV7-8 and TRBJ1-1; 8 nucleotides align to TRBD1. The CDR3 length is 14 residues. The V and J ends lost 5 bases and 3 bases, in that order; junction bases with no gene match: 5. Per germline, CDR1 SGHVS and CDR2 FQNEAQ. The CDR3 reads CASSVTGGDTEAFF. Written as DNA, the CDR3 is TGTGCCAGCAGCGTAACAGGGGGGGACACTGAAGCTTTCTTT.

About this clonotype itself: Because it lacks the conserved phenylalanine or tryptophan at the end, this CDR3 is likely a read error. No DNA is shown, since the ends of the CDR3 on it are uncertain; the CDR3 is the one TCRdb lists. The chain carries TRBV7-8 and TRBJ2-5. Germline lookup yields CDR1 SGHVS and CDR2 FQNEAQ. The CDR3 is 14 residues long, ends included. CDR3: CASSSTPTKATQFL.

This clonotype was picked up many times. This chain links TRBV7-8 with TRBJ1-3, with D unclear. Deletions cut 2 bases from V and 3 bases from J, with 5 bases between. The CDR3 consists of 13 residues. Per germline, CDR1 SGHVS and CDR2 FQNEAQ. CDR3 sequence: CASSLNSGNTIYF. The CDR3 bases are TGTGCCAGCAGCTTAAACAGTGGAAACACCATATATTTT.

The CDR3 loop reads CASSSPGLADYNEQFF. CDR3 in DNA: TGTGCCAGCAGTTCCCCGGGTCTAGCGGATTACAATGAGCAGTTCTTC. The chain joins TRBV13 to TRBJ2-1, with 7 bases fitting TRBD2. The CDR3 contains 16 residues. Unmatched junction bases numbered 12, after V lost 6 bases and J lost 4 bases. The V gene's germline CDR1 is PRHDT and CDR2 FYEKMQ (reference sequence). Complete variable domain (other parts from reference TRBV13 and TRBJ2-1): AAGVIQSPRHLIKEKRETATLKCYPIPRHDTVYWYQQGPGQDPQFLISFYEKMQSDKGSIPDRFSAQQFSDYHSELNMSSLELGDSALYFCASSSPGLADYNEQFFGPGTRLTVL.